Following are 5 T cell receptor beta chains from one sample sequenced in a study of CD8+ T cells in alopecia areata. cDNA prepared by RNA extraction and subsequent reverse transcription served as the template for sequencing. TCRdb keeps only in-frame clones here, not all; method: immunoSEQ multiplex PCR. Among 190,000 or so clones listed, 55% to 70% were seen once. Treatment meaning: oral pan-JAK inhibitor, 5-10 mg twice daily. The specimen was CD4+ T cells sorted from blood, collected at week 24, from a patient treated with tofacitinib. The receptors stem from a human donor with alopecia areata.

V usage is TRBV7-9 and J usage is TRBJ2-3; D is uncertain. CDR1 is SEHNR and CDR2 is FQNEAQ in the germline V gene (reference sequence). The V gene lost 4 bases and the J gene lost 10 bases, with 18 bases spanning the gap. CDR3 length: 14 residues. The CDR3 DNA follows: TGTGCCAGCAGCTACGCACCCGGTACCACGGCGCAGTATTTT. Its protein is CASSYAPGTTAQYF.

J is TRBJ1-2 and V is TRBV30; D ambiguous. The CDR3 totals 16 residues. With 1 base removed from V and 4 bases from J, the gap between germline ends came to 19 bases. From germline, CDR1 is GTSNPN and CDR2 SVGIG (reference sequence). The CDR3 spells CAWSAAGWNSPYGYTF. CDR3 nucleotide sequence: TGTGCCTGGAGTGCGGCCGGCTGGAACAGCCCCTATGGCTACACCTTC. Variable domain in full (rest from reference TRBV30 and TRBJ1-2): SQTIHQWPATLVQPVGSPLSLECTVEGTSNPNLYWYRQAAGRGLQLLFYSVGIGQISSEVPQNLSASRPQDRQFILSSKKLLLSDSGFYLCAWSAAGWNSPYGYTFGSGTRLTVV.

This clone was seen only a few times. The rearrangement links TRBV7-9 to TRBJ2-7, with D possibly TRBD2 on 6 matching bases. V gave up 0 bases and J gave up 0 bases, with 12 bases separating them. This CDR3 contains 16 residues. Germline assignment: CDR1 SEHNR and CDR2 FQNEAQ (reference sequence). CDR3: CASSLASGRLSYEQYF. The CDR3 nucleotides are TGTGCCAGCAGCTTAGCTAGCGGCCGACTCTCCTACGAGCAGTACTTC.

V and J are TRBV19 and TRBJ2-7; 12 bases fit TRBD1. V shed 7 bases and J 3 bases; nucleotides not matched to a gene: 7. The CDR3 runs 15 residues. Germline V CDR1 and CDR2: LNHDA, SQIVND (reference sequence). The DNA for the CDR3 is TGTGCCAGTAATACCGGGACAGGGGGCTTCTACGAGCAGTACTTC. Its protein product is CASNTGTGGFYEQYF. Full variable domain (rest looked up from reference TRBV19 and TRBJ2-7): DGGITQSPKYLFRKEGQNVTLSCEQNLNHDAMYWYRQDPGQGLRLIYYSQIVNDFQKGDIAEGYSVSREKKESFPLTVTSAQKNPTAFYLCASNTGTGGFYEQYFGPGTRLTVT.

This clone was seen a few times. V usage is TRBV6-5 and J usage is TRBJ2-1; D is perhaps TRBD2 (6 bases). Germline V gene sequence: CDR1 MNHEY, CDR2 SVGAGI. There are 14 residues in the CDR3. V lost 5 bases, J lost 4 bases, and 12 bases lay in between. In DNA, the CDR3 is TGTGCCAGCAGTCCGAGCGGGCGTTACAATGAGCAGTTCTTC. It yields the protein CASSPSGRYNEQFF.